Presented here are 4 T cell receptor beta chains from one specimen sequenced in a study of low-dose radiotherapy and immunotherapy resistance in tumors. Primers used for first-strand cDNA, a TRAV- and TRBV-specific set, covered both alpha and beta chains. Amplification of TCRs used a constant-region primer and V-primer adapter for around 20 PCR cycles. Via MiXCR, TCRdb re-called the reads, giving one row per CDR3 protein. The table has tens of thousands of distinct CDR3 sequences, less than 25% seen once. Time point specified: after trial treatment. Treatment reported: LDRT plus nivolumab, ipilimumab, low-dose cyclophosphamide and aspirin (RACIN trial). This specimen consisted of PBMCs, obtained after low-dose radiotherapy plus immunotherapy. Receptors were obtained from a female donor with ovarian cancer.

In its sample, this clonotype was seen many times. This chain links TRBV20-1 with TRBJ2-1; 12 bases line up with TRBD2. The CDR3 has 15 amino acids. The V segment lost 2 bases and the J segment 7 bases; nucleotides outside the gene matches: 6. Germline V gene sequence: CDR1 DFQATT, CDR2 SNEGSKA (reference sequence). The CDR3 nucleotides are TGCAGTGCTAGACCTCCTAGCGGGGGGGATAATGAGCAGTTCTTC. As protein: CSARPPSGGDNEQFF.

This clonotype came up many times. The chain links TRBV20-1 to TRBJ2-7; D call uncertain. Trimming left V 1 base short and J 3 bases short, with 13 bases between. CDR1 and CDR2 from the germline V gene are DFQATT and SNEGSKA (reference sequence). The CDR3 loop spans 14 amino acids. The CDR3 coding sequence is TGCAGTGCTAGAGCCTCGGTCACGATCTACGAGCAGTACTTC. Amino acids: CSARASVTIYEQYF.

The rearrangement uses TRBV6-8 and TRBJ2-1, with D possibly TRBD2 on 6 matching bases. The V and J ends lost 6 bases and 0 bases respectively, with 18 bases between them. Germline CDR1 is MNHGY and CDR2 is SAAAGT. This CDR3 has 17 amino acids. Here the CDR3 reads CASSDWAGKSSYNEQFF. CDR3 nucleotides: TGTGCCAGCAGCGACTGGGCGGGGAAAAGCTCCTACAATGAGCAGTTCTTC.

The chain employs TRBV5-1 and TRBJ2-3; possibly TRBD1 or TRBD2 for D (5 bases each). The V gene's germline CDR1 is SGHRS and CDR2 YFSETQ. V lost 4 bases and J 6 bases, leaving 24 bases between the germline ends. The CDR3 covers 17 residues. CDR3 nucleotide sequence: TGCGCCAGCAGCCGAGACTCGCCGGGACGCGTAGCGGATACGCAGTATTTT. Translation gives CASSRDSPGRVADTQYF.